The clone carrying this T cell receptor (beta chain) has a single count. Profiling relied on immunoSEQ multiplex PCR, and the TCRdb table lists in-frame clones only, not all of them. The table has over 15,000 clones, 72% seen once. Germline V gene lookup returns CDR1 SGHDT and CDR2 YYEEEE. Trimming took 3 bases from V and 5 from J; bases not matched to a gene: 4. The CDR3 is 13 amino acids. The data are from a study of T cell repertoires in ileal Crohn's disease. Time point meaning: neoterminal ileum biopsy at postoperative endoscopy, about 6 months after surgery. The chain uses TRBV5-6 and TRBJ2-7, with TRBD1 identical over 8 bases. Source material: ileal tissue. The TCR originated in an adult with Crohn's disease. The CDR3 reads CASSWDRTHEQYF. CDR3 bases: TGTGCCAGCAGCTGGGACAGGACCCACGAGCAGTACTTC.